The 17 T cell receptor beta chains listed next were all sequenced from one sample in a study of blood T cell repertoires in COVID-19. Method: immunoSEQ multiplex PCR; TCRdb's copy keeps in-frame clones and lacks some. This sample has about 130,000 clones, with approximately 80% found just once. Specimen: peripheral blood. The receptors originated from a man aged 40-50 years with active or convalescent COVID-19.

The sample holds one count of this clone. The V and J genes are TRBV3-1 (or the pseudogene TRBV3-2) and TRBJ2-2; 9 bases are shared with TRBD1. J gave up 6 bases and V 0 bases, and 8 bases lay outside the gene matches. Germline-derived CDR1 and CDR2 are LGHDT and YNNKEL (reference sequence). The CDR3 length is 17 residues. The CDR3 DNA is TGTGCCAGCAGCCAAGATATTGGACAGGGGAGGTCCGGGGAGCTGTTTTTT. Translation gives CASSQDIGQGRSGELFF.

The rearrangement uses TRBV4-1 and TRBJ2-5, with D maybe TRBD2 (5 bases). In germline, CDR1 is MGHRA, CDR2 YSYEKL. V gave up 2 bases and J gave up 2 bases, with 6 bases separating them. This CDR3 spans 13 amino acids. The CDR3 protein is CASSQTSQETQYF. CDR3 sequence (DNA): TGCGCCAGCAGCCAAACTAGTCAAGAGACCCAGTACTTC.

The chain carries TRBV5-1 and TRBJ2-1; D not resolved. The CDR3 spans 15 residues. V was pared by 0 bases and J by 0 bases, with 7 bases between. Per germline, CDR1 SGHRS and CDR2 YFSETQ. The CDR3 here is CASSLGSVSYNEQFF. The DNA for the CDR3 is TGCGCCAGCAGCTTGGGTTCAGTCTCCTACAATGAGCAGTTCTTC.

This clone showed up just once. This rearrangement joins TRBV18 to TRBJ2-3; 8 positions agree with TRBD1. This CDR3 has 14 residues. V lost 1 base and J lost 3; bases outside the gene matches: 0. The germline CDR1 and CDR2 sequences are KGHSH and LQKENI. The CDR3 here is CASSPRTGTDTQYF. The CDR3 nucleotides read TGTGCCAGCTCACCACGGACAGGGACAGATACGCAGTATTTT.

This rearrangement joins TRBV7-2 to TRBJ2-7; 9 positions agree with TRBD1. With V trimmed by 2 bases and J by 6 bases, 14 bases remained unmatched. Germline CDR1 and CDR2: SGHTA and FQGNSA. There are 17 residues in the CDR3. CDR3 in DNA: TGTGCCAGCAGCTTAAACAAAGCCGGGACAGGGAATTCCGAGCAGTACTTC. This translates into CASSLNKAGTGNSEQYF.

This clone was seen once. V is TRBV6-5 and J is TRBJ2-7; 8 bases fit TRBD1. V was clipped by 0 bases and J by 4 bases; unmatched bases: 8. The length of the CDR3 is 16 residues. From germline, CDR1 is MNHEY and CDR2 SVGAGI. CDR3 region: CASSYSRSGGVYEQYF. The CDR3 DNA follows: TGTGCCAGCAGTTACTCGAGATCAGGGGGCGTGTACGAGCAGTACTTC.

V usage is TRBV18 and J usage is TRBJ1-5; tentatively, D is TRBD1 (6 bases). V was pared by 6 bases and J by 7 bases, with 13 bases between. The CDR3 is 13 amino acids. Germline-derived CDR1 and CDR2 are KGHSH and LQKENI. CDR3 loop: CASSPGAGQPQHF. The CDR3 nucleotides are TGTGCCAGCTCCCCAGGGGCTGGGCAGCCCCAGCATTTT.

The V call is TRBV21-1, the J call TRBJ1-5. TRBV21-1 is an annotated pseudogene. This CDR3 contains 19 residues. The CDR3 nucleotides are TGTGCCAGCAGCAAAAGCGGTCCGGGCAGGCATTATAGCAATCAGCCCCAGCATTTT. It specifies CASSKSGPGRHYSNQPQHF.

The genes are TRBV27 and TRBJ1-1; 7 nucleotides agree with TRBD1. V shed 0 bases and J 6 bases; nucleotides not matched to a gene: 10. Germline CDR1 MNHEY, CDR2 SMNVEV (reference sequence). This CDR3 is built from 16 residues. The CDR3 DNA follows: TGTGCCAGCAGTTTATCTACCCGACAGGGTGGCGCTGAAGCTTTCTTT. This gives the protein CASSLSTRQGGAEAFF.

This rearrangement joins TRBV6-5 to TRBJ1-5; TRBD1 matches at 9 bases. V lost 6 bases and J lost 4; bases outside the gene matches: 7. Per the germline V gene, CDR1 is MNHEY and CDR2 is SVGAGI. The CDR3 consists of 15 residues. CDR3 DNA: TGTGCCAGCAGATCCACAGGGGGCGGGAATCAGCCCCAGCATTTT. It encodes CASRSTGGGNQPQHF.

V and J are TRBV6-2 or TRBV6-3 and TRBJ1-2; D is uncertain. Germline V gene data show CDR1 as MNHEY and CDR2 as SVGEGT. Trimming shortened V by 3 bases and J by 3 bases, and 26 bases separated the two germline ends. The CDR3 contains 19 residues. CDR3 sequence (DNA): TGTGCCAGCAGTTATCCGACGAGACCTAGTGGAGACGGATACTATGGCTACACCTTC. Translation: CASSYPTRPSGDGYYGYTF.

The V call is TRBV5-4, the J call TRBJ1-6; D not certain. CDR1 and CDR2 (germline): SGHNT, YYREEE (reference sequence). The CDR3 consists of 16 residues. V dropped 0 bases and J dropped 5 bases, with 12 bases sitting between them. CDR3 sequence: CASSLDGHPNNSPLHF. CDR3 DNA sequence: TGTGCCAGCAGCTTGGATGGGCATCCTAATAATTCACCCCTCCACTTT. Full variable domain (remainder filled in from reference TRBV5-4 and TRBJ1-6): ETGVTQSPTHLIKTRGQQVTLRCSSQSGHNTVSWYQQALGQGPQFIFQYYREEENGRGNFPPRFSGLQFPNYSSELNVNALELDDSALYLCASSLDGHPNNSPLHFGNGTRLTVT.

The V call is TRBV29-1, the J call TRBJ1-3; D gene unclear. The V end was cut by 8 bases, the J end by 2 bases, with 19 bases between. This CDR3 contains 15 residues. The germline CDR1 and CDR2 sequences are SQVTM and ANQGSEA. CDR3 in DNA: TGCAGCTTCAGAGGTCATCCAGAGGCTGGAAACACCATATATTTT. Protein sequence: CSFRGHPEAGNTIYF.

This chain connects TRBV12-3 or TRBV12-4 to TRBJ1-5, with D perhaps matching TRBD1 (6 bases). This CDR3 spans 13 amino acids. The V and J ends lost 5 bases and 11 bases respectively, with 16 bases between them. The CDR3 loop is CASSQSGGQAQHF. In DNA form, the CDR3 reads TGTGCCAGCAGTCAATCCGGGGGGCAAGCCCAGCATTTT.

The chain links TRBV18 to TRBJ2-2, with a possible D match to TRBD1 (7 bases). Trimming shortened V by 5 bases and J by 7 bases, and 17 bases separated the two germline ends. The CDR3 runs 15 residues. Looked up from germline, CDR1 is KGHSH and CDR2 is LQKENI. The chain's CDR3 is CASSAGGQRGGELFF. The CDR3 DNA reads TGTGCCAGCTCAGCCGGGGGACAGCGAGGCGGGGAGCTGTTTTTT.

The chain joins TRBV19 to TRBJ1-5, with a tentative D call TRBD1 (5 bases). The CDR3 is 14 amino acids. The ends were cut back, 2 bases at V and 4 bases at J, with 9 bases in the middle. The germline CDR1 and CDR2 sequences are LNHDA and SQIVND (reference sequence). This CDR3 reads CASSILGDNQPQHF. CDR3 coding DNA: TGTGCCAGTAGTATATTAGGGGATAATCAGCCCCAGCATTTT.

The chain couples TRBV18 to TRBJ2-7, with D tentatively TRBD2 (6 bases). Trimming shortened V by 3 bases and J by 4 bases, and 16 bases separated the two germline ends. The CDR3 spans 15 residues. Germline assignment: CDR1 KGHSH and CDR2 LQKENI. CDR3 DNA: TGTGCCAGCTCACCGGAGGGCCGAACACTATACGAGCAGTACTTC. Amino acid sequence: CASSPEGRTLYEQYF.